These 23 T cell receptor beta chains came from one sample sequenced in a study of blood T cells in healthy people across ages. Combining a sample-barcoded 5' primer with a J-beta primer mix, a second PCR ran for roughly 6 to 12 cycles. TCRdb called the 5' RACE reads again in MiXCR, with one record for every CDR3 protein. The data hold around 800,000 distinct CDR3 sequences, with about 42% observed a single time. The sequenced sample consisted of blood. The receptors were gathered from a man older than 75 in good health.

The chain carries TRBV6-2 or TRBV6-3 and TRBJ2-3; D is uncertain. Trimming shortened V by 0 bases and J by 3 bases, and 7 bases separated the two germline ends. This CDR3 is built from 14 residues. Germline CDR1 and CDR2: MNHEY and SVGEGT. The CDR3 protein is CASSYSTMTDTQYF. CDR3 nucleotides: TGTGCCAGCAGTTACTCGACAATGACAGATACGCAGTATTTT.

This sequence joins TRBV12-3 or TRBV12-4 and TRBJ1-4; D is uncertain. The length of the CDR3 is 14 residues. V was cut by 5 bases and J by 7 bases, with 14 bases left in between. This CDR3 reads CASSVSEGGEKLFF. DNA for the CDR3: TGTGCCAGCAGTGTAAGTGAGGGAGGTGAAAAACTGTTTTTT.

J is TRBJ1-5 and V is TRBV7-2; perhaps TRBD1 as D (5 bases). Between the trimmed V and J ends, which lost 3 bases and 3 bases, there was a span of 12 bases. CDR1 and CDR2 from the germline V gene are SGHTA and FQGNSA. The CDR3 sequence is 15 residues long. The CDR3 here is CASSFRGAPNQPQHF. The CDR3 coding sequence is TGTGCCAGCAGCTTCCGCGGGGCCCCCAATCAGCCCCAGCATTTT.

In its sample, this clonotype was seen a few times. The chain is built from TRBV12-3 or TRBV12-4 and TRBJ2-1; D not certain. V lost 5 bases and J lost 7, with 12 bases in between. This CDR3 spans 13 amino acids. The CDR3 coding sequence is TGTGCCAGCAGTGTTCAAGGCCGGAATGAGCAGTTCTTC. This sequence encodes CASSVQGRNEQFF.

CDR3 nucleotide sequence: TGCAGTGCTAGAGATCCCACTCCGGAGAGAGAGACCCAGTACTTC. It yields the protein CSARDPTPERETQYF. The chain uses TRBV20-1 and TRBJ2-5; no reliable D call. The length of the CDR3 is 15 residues. Germline lookup yields CDR1 DFQATT and CDR2 SNEGSKA (reference sequence). V dropped 0 bases and J dropped 4 bases, with 15 bases sitting between them.

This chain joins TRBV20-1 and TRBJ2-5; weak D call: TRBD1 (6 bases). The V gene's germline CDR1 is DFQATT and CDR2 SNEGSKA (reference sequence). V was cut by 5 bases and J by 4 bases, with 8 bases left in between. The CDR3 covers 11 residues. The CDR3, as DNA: TGCAGTGCTGCGACAGGAGAGACCCAGTACTTC. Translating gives CSAATGETQYF.

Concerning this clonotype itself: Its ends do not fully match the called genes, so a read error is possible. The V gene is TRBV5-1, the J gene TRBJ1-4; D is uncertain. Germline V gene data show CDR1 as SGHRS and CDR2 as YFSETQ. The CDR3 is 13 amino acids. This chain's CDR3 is CASSPFGNERLFF. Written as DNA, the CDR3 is TGCGCCAGCAGCCCTTTTGGTAATGAAAGACTGTTTTTT. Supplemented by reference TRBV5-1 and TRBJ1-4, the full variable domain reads KAGVTQTPRYLIKTRGQQVTLSCSPISGHRSVSWYQQTPGQGLQFLFEYFSETQRNKGNFPGRFSGRQFSNSRSEMNVSTLELGDSALYLCASSPFGNERLFFGSGTQLSVL.

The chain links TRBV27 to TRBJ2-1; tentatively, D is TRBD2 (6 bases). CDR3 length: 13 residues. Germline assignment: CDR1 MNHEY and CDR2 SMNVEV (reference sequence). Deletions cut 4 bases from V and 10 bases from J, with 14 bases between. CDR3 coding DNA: TGTGCCAGCAGTTGGACTGCCGGAGGGGAGCAGTTCTTC. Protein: CASSWTAGGEQFF.

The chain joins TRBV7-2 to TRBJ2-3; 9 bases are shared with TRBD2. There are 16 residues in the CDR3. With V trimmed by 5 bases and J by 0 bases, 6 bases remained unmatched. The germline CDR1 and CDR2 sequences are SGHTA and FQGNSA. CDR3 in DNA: TGTGCCAGCAGCCCAGGGACTAGCCTTAGCACAGATACGCAGTATTTT. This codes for CASSPGTSLSTDTQYF.

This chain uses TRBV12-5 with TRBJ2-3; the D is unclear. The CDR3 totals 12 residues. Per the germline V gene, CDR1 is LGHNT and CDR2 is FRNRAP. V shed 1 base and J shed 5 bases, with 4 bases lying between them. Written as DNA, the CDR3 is TGTGCTAGTGGTTTGGAGAGAGATACGCAGTATTTT. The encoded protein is CASGLERDTQYF.

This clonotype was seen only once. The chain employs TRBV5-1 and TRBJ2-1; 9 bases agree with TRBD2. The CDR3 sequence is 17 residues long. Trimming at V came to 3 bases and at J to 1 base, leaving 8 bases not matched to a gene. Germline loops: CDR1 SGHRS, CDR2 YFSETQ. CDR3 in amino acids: CASSSMTSGFSYNEQFF. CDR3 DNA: TGCGCCAGCAGCTCCATGACTAGCGGTTTTTCCTACAATGAGCAGTTCTTC.

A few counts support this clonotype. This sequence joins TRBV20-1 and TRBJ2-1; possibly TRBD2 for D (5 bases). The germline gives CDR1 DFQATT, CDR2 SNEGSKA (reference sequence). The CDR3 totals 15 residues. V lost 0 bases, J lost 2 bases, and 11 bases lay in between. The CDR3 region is CSARDRSGTYNEQFF. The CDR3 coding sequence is TGCAGTGCTAGAGATCGCAGCGGCACCTACAATGAGCAGTTCTTC.

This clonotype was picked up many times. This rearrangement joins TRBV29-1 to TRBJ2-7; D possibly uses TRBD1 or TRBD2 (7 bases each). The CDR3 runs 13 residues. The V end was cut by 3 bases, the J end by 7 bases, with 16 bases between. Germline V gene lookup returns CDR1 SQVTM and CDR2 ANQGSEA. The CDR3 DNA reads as TGCAGCGTTGAGGGTCAGGGGGGGAGTGAGCAGTACTTC. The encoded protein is CSVEGQGGSEQYF.

The CDR3 region is CSVGTGLGNIQYF. In DNA, the CDR3 is TGCAGCGTCGGGACAGGATTGGGTAACATTCAGTACTTC. The chain carries TRBV29-1 and TRBJ2-7; 8 bases match TRBD1. Matching the DNA end better, TRBJ2-4 makes the J call doubtful. The germline gives CDR1 SQVTM, CDR2 ANQGSEA. The CDR3 runs to 13 residues.

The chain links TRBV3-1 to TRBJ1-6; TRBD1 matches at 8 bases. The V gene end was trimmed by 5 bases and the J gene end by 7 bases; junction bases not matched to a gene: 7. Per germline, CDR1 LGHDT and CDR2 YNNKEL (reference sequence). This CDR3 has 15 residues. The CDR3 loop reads CASSSRGQENSPLHF. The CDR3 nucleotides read TGTGCCAGCAGCTCCAGGGGACAGGAGAATTCACCCCTCCACTTT.

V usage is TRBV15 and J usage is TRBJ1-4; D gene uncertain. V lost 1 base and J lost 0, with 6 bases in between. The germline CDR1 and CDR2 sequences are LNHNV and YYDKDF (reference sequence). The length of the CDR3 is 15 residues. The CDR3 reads CATSRAGATNEKLFF. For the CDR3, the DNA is TGTGCCACCAGCAGAGCAGGAGCAACTAATGAAAAACTGTTTTTT.

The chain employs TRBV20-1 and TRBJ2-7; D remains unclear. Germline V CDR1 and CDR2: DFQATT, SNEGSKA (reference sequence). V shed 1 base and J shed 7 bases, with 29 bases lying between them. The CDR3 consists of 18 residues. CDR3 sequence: CSARAPVALRPPYWEQYF. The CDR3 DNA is TGCAGTGCTAGAGCGCCTGTAGCTTTACGGCCGCCCTATTGGGAGCAGTACTTC.

Here the CDR3 reads CASSPPGQGGSETQYF. Written as DNA, the CDR3 is TGTGCCAGCAGCCCCCCCGGACAGGGTGGATCAGAGACCCAGTACTTC. The chain carries TRBV7-8 and TRBJ2-5; 8 bases fit TRBD1. With V trimmed by 5 bases and J by 4 bases, 12 bases remained unmatched. In germline, CDR1 is SGHVS, CDR2 FQNEAQ. The CDR3 spans 16 residues. The variable domain in full, completed from reference TRBV7-8 and TRBJ2-5, reads GAGVSQSPRYKVAKRGQDVALRCDPISGHVSLFWYQQALGQGPEFLTYFQNEAQLDKSGLPSDRFFAERPEGSVSTLKIQRTQQEDSAVYLCASSPPGQGGSETQYFGPGTRLLVL.

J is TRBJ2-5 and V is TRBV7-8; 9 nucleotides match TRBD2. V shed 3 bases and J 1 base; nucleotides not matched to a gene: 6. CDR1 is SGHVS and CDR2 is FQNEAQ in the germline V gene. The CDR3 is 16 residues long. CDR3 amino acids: CASSFPTSGVQETQYF. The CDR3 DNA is TGTGCCAGCAGCTTCCCGACTAGCGGAGTCCAAGAGACCCAGTACTTC.

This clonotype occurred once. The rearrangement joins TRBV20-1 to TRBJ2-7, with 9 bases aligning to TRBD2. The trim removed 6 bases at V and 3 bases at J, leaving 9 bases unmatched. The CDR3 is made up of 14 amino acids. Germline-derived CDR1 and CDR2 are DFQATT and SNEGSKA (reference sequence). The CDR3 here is CSARAGGPYYEQYF. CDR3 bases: TGCAGTGCCCGGGCGGGAGGGCCATACTACGAGCAGTACTTC.

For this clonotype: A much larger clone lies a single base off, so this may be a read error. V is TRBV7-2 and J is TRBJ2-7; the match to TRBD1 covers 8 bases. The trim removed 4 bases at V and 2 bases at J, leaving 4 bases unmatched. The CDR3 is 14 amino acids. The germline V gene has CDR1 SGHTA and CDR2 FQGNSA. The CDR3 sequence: CASSSTGQAYEQYF. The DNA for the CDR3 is TGTGCCAGCAGCTCCACGGGACAGGCCTACGAGCAGTACTTC. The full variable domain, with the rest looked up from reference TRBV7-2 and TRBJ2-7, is GAGVSQSPSNKVTEKGKDVELRCDPISGHTALYWYRQSLGQGLEFLIYFQGNSAPDKSGLPSDRFSAERTGGSVSTLTIQRTQQEDSAVYLCASSSTGQAYEQYFGPGTRLTVT.

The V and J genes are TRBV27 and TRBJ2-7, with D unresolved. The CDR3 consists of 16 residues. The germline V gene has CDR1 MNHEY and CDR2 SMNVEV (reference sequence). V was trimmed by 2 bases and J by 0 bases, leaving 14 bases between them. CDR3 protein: CASSLIWLLSSYEQYF. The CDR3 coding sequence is TGTGCCAGCAGTTTAATTTGGCTGCTGAGCTCCTACGAGCAGTACTTC.

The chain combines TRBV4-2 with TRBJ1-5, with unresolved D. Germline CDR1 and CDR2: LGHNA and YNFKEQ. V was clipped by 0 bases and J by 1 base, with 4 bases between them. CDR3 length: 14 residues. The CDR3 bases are TGTGCCAGCAGCCAAGAAGCAAGCAATCAGCCCCAGCATTTT. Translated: CASSQEASNQPQHF.